The 18 T cell receptor beta chains below all came from one sample that was sequenced in a study of human thymus T cells. Thymic samples were excised during corrective heart operations. The assay was immunoSEQ multiplex PCR, and TCRdb's table has in-frame clones only and misses some. This sample has 75,000 to 90,000 clones, with 96% found just once. The specimen was thymus tissue. The receptors stem from a boy in the first two years of life with a congenital heart defect but otherwise immunologically healthy.

The gene calls are TRBV11-2 and TRBJ2-2, with 10 bases aligning to TRBD2. Germline loops: CDR1 SGHAT, CDR2 FQNNGV. CDR3 size: 17 residues. V trimming: 2 bases; J trimming: 0 bases; junction bases outside the gene matches: 3. This CDR3 is CASSLLTSGANTGELFF. CDR3 DNA: TGTGCCAGCAGCTTACTCACTAGCGGGGCGAACACCGGGGAGCTGTTTTTT.

In this sample, this clone turned up once. This chain links TRBV9 with TRBJ2-3; D unclear. Germline V lookup: CDR1 SGDLS, CDR2 YYNGEE. V was clipped by 0 bases and J by 5 bases, with 13 bases between them. The CDR3 is 15 amino acids. As DNA, the CDR3 is TGTGCCAGCAGCGTAGGGCGCTCCTTCGGAGATACGCAGTATTTT. This sequence encodes CASSVGRSFGDTQYF.

The rearrangement joins TRBV19 to TRBJ2-7, with a tentative D call TRBD1 (7 bases). CDR1 is LNHDA and CDR2 is SQIVND in the germline V gene (reference sequence). The CDR3 spans 15 residues. V was shortened by 5 bases and J by 0 bases, with 14 bases between the two germline ends. The chain's CDR3 is CASSPGDSLSYEQYF. CDR3 DNA sequence: TGTGCCAGTAGTCCGGGGGACAGCCTCTCCTACGAGCAGTACTTC.

There are a few counts of this clone. The genes are TRBV5-1 and TRBJ2-7; no clear D gene. Trimming stripped 2 bases from V and 2 bases from J, with 11 bases between. The CDR3 runs to 14 residues. CDR1 is SGHRS and CDR2 is YFSETQ in the germline V gene. The CDR3 loop is CASSFSGLAYEQYF. The CDR3 nucleotides are TGCGCCAGCAGCTTTTCCGGTCTAGCCTACGAGCAGTACTTC.

This clone appeared once. The J gene is TRBJ1-3, the V gene TRBV11-3, with 9 bases matching TRBD1. Germline CDR1 SGHNT, CDR2 YENEEA. The length of the CDR3 is 16 residues. The trim removed 5 bases at V and 0 bases at J, leaving 5 bases unmatched. CDR3: CASSPRDRASGNTIYF. The DNA of the CDR3 is TGTGCCAGCAGCCCACGGGACAGGGCCTCTGGAAACACCATATATTTT.

CDR3 region: CASSSSGTSGRELVNEQFF. CDR3 in DNA: TGTGCCAGCAGTTCCTCCGGGACTAGCGGGAGGGAACTTGTCAATGAGCAGTTCTTC. The rearrangement uses TRBV13 and TRBJ2-1; the match to TRBD2 covers 16 bases. The CDR3 sequence is 19 residues long. J gave up 6 bases and V 6 bases, and 14 bases lay outside the gene matches. Looked up from germline, CDR1 is PRHDT and CDR2 is FYEKMQ (reference sequence).

This chain uses TRBV15 with TRBJ2-1, with D hard to call. This CDR3 comprises 13 residues. Looked up from germline, CDR1 is LNHNV and CDR2 is YYDKDF (reference sequence). V lost 10 bases and J lost 5, with 15 bases in between. The CDR3 protein is CAILVNGDNEQFF. DNA for the CDR3: TGTGCCATCCTAGTTAACGGCGACAATGAGCAGTTCTTC. Full variable domain (outside the CDR3, taken from reference TRBV15 and TRBJ2-1): DAMVIQNPRYQVTQFGKPVTLSCSQTLNHNVMYWYQQKSSQAPKLLFHYYDKDFNNEADTPDNFQSRRPNTSFCFLDIRSPGLGDTAMYLCAILVNGDNEQFFGPGTRLTVL.

This rearrangement joins TRBV15 to TRBJ1-6; TRBD1 matches 9 bases. The J segment lost 6 bases and the V segment lost 0 bases, leaving 9 bases of the junction unmatched. Germline CDR1 and CDR2: LNHNV and YYDKDF (reference sequence). This CDR3 has 18 residues. The CDR3 DNA follows: TGTGCCACCAGCAGAGATCCGTGGGACAGGGAGAGTAATTCACCCCTCCACTTT. Its translation: CATSRDPWDRESNSPLHF. Full variable domain (rest looked up from reference TRBV15 and TRBJ1-6): DAMVIQNPRYQVTQFGKPVTLSCSQTLNHNVMYWYQQKSSQAPKLLFHYYDKDFNNEADTPDNFQSRRPNTSFCFLDIRSPGLGDTAMYLCATSRDPWDRESNSPLHFGNGTRLTVT.

The chain employs TRBV10-2 and TRBJ2-2; TRBD1 matches at 9 bases. Germline V gives CDR1 WSHSY, CDR2 SAAADI. V lost 4 bases to trimming and J lost 2 bases; unmatched junction nucleotides: 5. CDR3 length: 16 amino acids. The CDR3 is CASSGEQGANTGELFF. The CDR3 DNA reads TGCGCCAGCAGTGGGGAACAGGGGGCTAACACCGGGGAGCTGTTTTTT.

This chain uses TRBV9 with TRBJ2-1, with TRBD2 matching 12 bases. The V gene's germline CDR1 is SGDLS and CDR2 YYNGEE. J gave up 9 bases and V 2 bases, and 6 bases lay outside the gene matches. There are 15 residues in the CDR3. CDR3 sequence: CASSVTSGRGGEQFF. For the CDR3, the DNA is TGTGCCAGCAGCGTGACTAGCGGGAGAGGCGGTGAGCAGTTCTTC.

The chain has TRBV2 and TRBJ1-2; 8 bases are a match to TRBD1. The CDR3 contains 14 residues. Germline CDR1 and CDR2: SNHLY and FYNNEI. V was clipped by 7 bases and J by 4 bases; unmatched bases: 8. The CDR3 sequence is CASIARGRGYGYTF. In nucleotides, the CDR3 is TGTGCCAGCATTGCCAGGGGGCGCGGCTATGGCTACACCTTC.

The rearrangement links TRBV13 to TRBJ2-1, with TRBD2 matching over 14 bases. The V gene end was trimmed by 7 bases and the J gene end by 8 bases; junction bases not matched to a gene: 7. CDR3 size: 15 residues. CDR1 is PRHDT, CDR2 FYEKMQ, per germline (reference sequence). The CDR3, as DNA: TGTGCCAGCATCGGGACTAGCGGGAGTGGGGATGAGCAGTTCTTC. It is translated as CASIGTSGSGDEQFF.

The chain combines TRBV2 with TRBJ2-7; tentative D call: TRBD2 (5 bases). Germline V lookup: CDR1 SNHLY, CDR2 FYNNEI. The CDR3 is 16 amino acids. V lost 4 bases to trimming and J lost 0 bases, with 16 bases between them. The chain's CDR3 is CASSGEGSLISYEQYF. In DNA form, the CDR3 reads TGTGCCAGCAGTGGGGAAGGGAGCCTGATCTCCTACGAGCAGTACTTC.

The gene calls are TRBV28 and TRBJ2-4; 8 bases align to TRBD1. Germline V gene sequence: CDR1 MDHEN, CDR2 SYDVKM. V shed 5 bases and J 3 bases; nucleotides not matched to a gene: 3. The CDR3 is 14 residues long. The CDR3 DNA reads TGTGCCAGCAGTCCGACAGGGGTCAAAAACATTCAGTACTTC. It translates to CASSPTGVKNIQYF. Variable domain in full (rest from reference TRBV28 and TRBJ2-4): DVKVTQSSRYLVKRTGEKVFLECVQDMDHENMFWYRQDPGLGLRLIYFSYDVKMKEKGDIPEGYSVSREKKERFSLILESASTNQTSMYLCASSPTGVKNIQYFGAGTRLSVL.

The chain has TRBV10-3 and TRBJ2-3; TRBD1 is a possible D gene (5 bases). Germline values: CDR1 ENHRY, CDR2 SYGVKD. V lost 4 bases and J lost 6, with 14 bases in between. This CDR3 spans 14 amino acids. The DNA for the CDR3 is TGTGCCATCAGTGCAATACAGGCGTCCGATACGCAGTATTTT. Translating it yields CAISAIQASDTQYF.

This chain connects TRBV10-2 to TRBJ2-7, with a tentative D call TRBD2 (5 bases). Trimming cost V 7 bases and J 3 bases, with 10 bases left between them. This CDR3 has 12 amino acids. Germline lookup yields CDR1 WSHSY and CDR2 SAAADI. The CDR3 DNA reads TGCGCCAGCAAGGAGGATATCTACGAGCAGTACTTC. Encoded protein: CASKEDIYEQYF.

V usage is TRBV9 and J usage is TRBJ2-7, with TRBD2 matching over 13 bases. The CDR3 runs 14 residues. Germline V lookup: CDR1 SGDLS, CDR2 YYNGEE. V shed 3 bases, J shed 5 bases, and the junction held 2 bases outside the gene matches. For the CDR3, the DNA is TGTGCCAGCAGCGCGGGACTAGCGGGGCACGAGCAGTACTTC. Its translation: CASSAGLAGHEQYF.

This chain joins TRBV5-1 and TRBJ2-5, with a tentative D call TRBD2 (5 bases). The germline V gene encodes CDR1 SGHRS and CDR2 YFSETQ. The V gene lost 0 bases and the J gene lost 9 bases, with 18 bases spanning the gap. This CDR3 has 15 residues. CDR3 residues: CASSLVVPLQEAQYF. The CDR3 DNA reads as TGCGCCAGCAGCTTGGTGGTACCCCTTCAGGAGGCCCAGTACTTC.